What follows are 24 T cell receptor beta chains derived from one specimen sequenced in a study of blood T cell repertoires in COVID-19. Assay: immunoSEQ multiplex PCR; the TCRdb copy retains only in-frame clones and omits some. The sample consists of fewer than 300,000 clones, approximately 78% of them appearing once. Sequenced: PBMCs or T cells enriched from blood (not recorded which). These receptors originate from a man aged 35-49 years who had been exposed to COVID-19.

The chain has TRBV6-6 and TRBJ2-3; D is possibly TRBD2 (6 bases). V was trimmed by 4 bases and J by 1 base, leaving 9 bases between them. CDR1 is MNHNY and CDR2 is SVGAGI in the germline V gene (reference sequence). The CDR3 runs to 14 residues. The CDR3 region has the DNA TGTGCCAGCAGTTGGGGCGGGGGCACAGATACGCAGTATTTT. Encoded protein: CASSWGGGTDTQYF.

This chain joins TRBV27 and TRBJ2-4, with D tentatively TRBD2 (6 bases). The germline gives CDR1 MNHEY, CDR2 SMNVEV (reference sequence). The CDR3 covers 15 residues. V dropped 6 bases and J dropped 2 bases, with 14 bases sitting between them. CDR3 DNA sequence: TGTGCCAGCAGCCCGGGGGTAACAACCAAAAACATTCAGTACTTC. Translating gives CASSPGVTTKNIQYF.

Points on this clone: This specimen includes other DNA sequences encoding the same CDR3. The rearrangement joins TRBV29-1 to TRBJ2-1, with 7 positions matching TRBD2. In germline, CDR1 is SQVTM, CDR2 ANQGSEA. V was clipped by 3 bases and J by 7 bases; unmatched bases: 3. The CDR3 is made up of 12 amino acids. The CDR3 is CSVDGGGNEQFF. CDR3 nucleotide sequence: TGCAGCGTTGATGGGGGAGGGAATGAGCAGTTCTTC.

The chain recombines TRBV29-1 with TRBJ1-2, with D unclear. CDR3 size: 11 residues. Trimming took off 4 bases at V and 8 bases at J, with 11 bases between the two ends. Germline-derived CDR1 and CDR2 are SQVTM and ANQGSEA. CDR3: CSVGAEGGYTF. The CDR3 DNA is TGCAGCGTTGGTGCGGAAGGAGGCTACACCTTC.

The rearrangement links TRBV6-2 or TRBV6-3 to TRBJ1-5, with D uncertain. The CDR3 is 14 residues long. The V gene's germline CDR1 is MNHEY and CDR2 SVGEGT. Trimming left V 3 bases short and J 11 bases short, with 17 bases between. As DNA, the CDR3 is TGTGCCAGCAGTTATCGGCCCCCCGAGGGTGCCCAGCATTTT. Translated: CASSYRPPEGAQHF.

The rearrangement links TRBV7-8 to TRBJ2-7, with D perhaps TRBD1 (6 bases). V gave up 5 bases and J gave up 7 bases, with 21 bases separating them. The length of the CDR3 is 15 residues. From germline, CDR1 is SGHVS and CDR2 FQNEAQ. The CDR3 region has the DNA TGTGCCAGCAGCGGAAGACAGGTGGCGTCTTGGGAGCAGTACTTC. This encodes CASSGRQVASWEQYF.

The V gene is TRBV10-3, the J gene TRBJ2-1, with a tentative D call TRBD2 (5 bases). This CDR3 has 10 residues. V lost 10 bases and J lost 10, with 11 bases in between. Per germline, CDR1 ENHRY and CDR2 SYGVKD. The CDR3 sequence: CATGISEQFF. In DNA, the CDR3 is TGTGCCACCGGGATATCAGAGCAGTTCTTC.

The V call is TRBV18, the J call TRBJ1-5; TRBD1 agrees at 7 bases. The V segment lost 4 bases and the J segment 7 bases; nucleotides outside the gene matches: 10. This CDR3 is built from 15 residues. Germline V lookup: CDR1 KGHSH, CDR2 LQKENI. The CDR3 nucleotides read TGTGCCAGCTCACGCGATACAGGGGCAGGCCAGCCCCAGCATTTT. This gives the protein CASSRDTGAGQPQHF.

The chain is built from TRBV30 and TRBJ1-6, with D tentatively TRBD1 (5 bases). The germline gives CDR1 GTSNPN, CDR2 SVGIG (reference sequence). This CDR3 is built from 15 residues. Trimming stripped 2 bases from V and 4 bases from J, with 12 bases between. Here the CDR3 DNA reads TGTGCCTGGAGTTACGGGGGTTATTATAATTCACCCCTCCACTTT. Its translation: CAWSYGGYYNSPLHF.

V is TRBV30 and J is TRBJ1-5; 7 nucleotides agree with TRBD1. Germline CDR1 GTSNPN, CDR2 SVGIG (reference sequence). The CDR3 has 14 residues. The ends lost 5 bases at V and 6 bases at J; junction bases unmatched: 10. The CDR3 region has the DNA TGTGCCTGGGGGAGACAGGGAGGCGCTCAGCCCCAGCATTTT. This sequence encodes CAWGRQGGAQPQHF.

On this clone itself: The sample holds other DNA sequences that translate to the same CDR3. The chain joins TRBV19 to TRBJ2-3, with D possibly matching TRBD2 (6 bases). CDR1 and CDR2 (germline): LNHDA, SQIVND (reference sequence). V lost 4 bases and J lost 1, with 9 bases in between. The CDR3 totals 14 residues. CDR3 bases: TGTGCCAGTAGTAGCGGCGGGGGCACAGATACGCAGTATTTT. It codes for CASSSGGGTDTQYF.

This rearrangement joins TRBV7-9 to TRBJ1-4; D ambiguous. The CDR3 has 14 amino acids. V lost 4 bases and J 4 bases, leaving 10 bases between the germline ends. Germline values: CDR1 SEHNR, CDR2 FQNEAQ (reference sequence). The CDR3 sequence: CASSSREVNEKLFF. The CDR3 coding sequence is TGTGCCAGCAGCTCGAGAGAAGTTAATGAAAAACTGTTTTTT.

CDR3 sequence reads: CASSATPSGVADGYTF. DNA of the CDR3: TGTGCCAGCAGCGCCACACCATCAGGGGTGGCCGATGGCTACACCTTC. The chain uses TRBV11-1 and TRBJ1-2; a weak D match, TRBD1 (6 bases). Germline CDR1 reads SGHAT; CDR2 reads FQDESV (reference sequence). CDR3 length: 16 residues. V lost 5 bases and J 6 bases, leaving 22 bases between the germline ends.

This sequence joins TRBV7-6 and TRBJ1-4, with 9 bases fitting TRBD1. V shed 6 bases, J shed 6 bases, and the junction held 14 bases outside the gene matches. Germline V gene data show CDR1 as SGHVS and CDR2 as FNYEAQ. The CDR3 runs 17 residues. CDR3 loop: CASRSGTGRLVDEKLFF. CDR3 bases: TGTGCCAGCAGATCCGGGACAGGGAGGTTGGTGGATGAAAAACTGTTTTTT.

This clone appeared a few times. The chain employs TRBV7-3 and TRBJ1-5, with D tentatively TRBD1 (6 bases). The CDR3 runs to 13 residues. Trimming took 5 bases from V and 3 from J, leaving 8 bases between them. Per the germline V gene, CDR1 is SGHTA and CDR2 is FQGTGA. DNA for the CDR3: TGTGCCAGCAGCGCAGGGGTCAATCAGCCCCAGCATTTT. It codes for CASSAGVNQPQHF.

This rearrangement joins TRBV18 to TRBJ1-3; D unresolved. With 3 bases removed from V and 8 bases from J, the gap between germline ends came to 14 bases. This CDR3 contains 14 residues. The germline V gene encodes CDR1 KGHSH and CDR2 LQKENI. CDR3 in DNA: TGTGCCAGCTCACCGGAACTGGGCCTGGACACCATATATTTT. It translates to CASSPELGLDTIYF.

This chain links TRBV6-5 with TRBJ1-1, with D tentatively TRBD1 (6 bases). Trimming left V 3 bases short and J 6 bases short, with 14 bases between. Germline CDR1 reads MNHEY; CDR2 reads SVGAGI. This CDR3 spans 14 amino acids. The CDR3 DNA sequence: TGTGCCAGCAGTTATCTTCGGGGGGCATCTGAAGCTTTCTTT. Residues: CASSYLRGASEAFF.

This sequence joins TRBV12-3 or TRBV12-4 and TRBJ1-5, with TRBD1 as a possible D gene (5 bases). The V end lost 11 bases, the J end lost 2 bases, and 13 bases lay between the germline ends. CDR3 length: 13 amino acids. Here the CDR3 reads CADSSGGNQPQHF. For the CDR3, the DNA is TGTGCCGACTCTTCGGGGGGCAATCAGCCCCAGCATTTT.

This clone was detected once. The CDR3 loop is CASARGGSTDTQYF. The DNA of the CDR3 is TGTGCCAGCGCTAGGGGGGGAAGCACAGATACGCAGTATTTT. V is TRBV10-3 and J is TRBJ2-3, with a tentative D call TRBD2 (7 bases). Deletions cut 10 bases from V and 0 bases from J, with 14 bases between. In germline, CDR1 is ENHRY, CDR2 SYGVKD. This CDR3 contains 14 residues.

This clone was recorded once. The chain recombines TRBV5-4 with TRBJ1-1; D is perhaps TRBD1 (6 bases). This CDR3 contains 15 residues. CDR1 and CDR2 from the germline V gene are SGHNT and YYREEE (reference sequence). V shed 4 bases and J shed 2 bases, with 15 bases lying between them. CDR3 coding DNA: TGTGCCAGCAGCCCTAGCTGGGGGCTTAACACTGAAGCTTTCTTT. Its translation is CASSPSWGLNTEAFF.

This rearrangement joins TRBV5-6 to TRBJ2-1; D gene uncertain. Germline V CDR1 and CDR2: SGHDT, YYEEEE. Deletions cut 4 bases from V and 2 bases from J, with 7 bases between. The CDR3 is 13 residues long. For the CDR3, the DNA is TGTGCCAGCAGCCTTGGGCCCTACAATGAGCAGTTCTTC. This encodes CASSLGPYNEQFF.

The chain employs TRBV3-1 (or the pseudogene TRBV3-2) and TRBJ1-5; D not certain. V was cut by 0 bases and J by 5 bases, with 5 bases left in between. Germline-derived CDR1 and CDR2 are LGHDT and YNNKEL (reference sequence). CDR3 length: 13 amino acids. The CDR3 DNA is TGTGCCAGCAGCCAAGATCCAGATCAGCCCCAGCATTTT. It encodes CASSQDPDQPQHF.

This clone occurred once. The J gene is TRBJ2-4, the V gene TRBV3-1 (or the pseudogene TRBV3-2), with D unclear. Looked up from germline, CDR1 is LGHDT and CDR2 is YNNKEL (reference sequence). V was cut by 4 bases and J by 3 bases, with 16 bases left in between. The length of the CDR3 is 16 residues. This CDR3 reads CASSPGEALGKNIQYF. The CDR3 nucleotides are TGTGCCAGCAGCCCCGGTGAGGCGTTAGGCAAAAACATTCAGTACTTC.

The V and J genes are TRBV6-5 and TRBJ1-5, with 7 nucleotides matching TRBD1. The CDR3 is made up of 15 amino acids. V was pared by 6 bases and J by 4 bases, with 9 bases of the junction left unmatched. CDR1 MNHEY and CDR2 SVGAGI come from the germline V gene. The CDR3 coding sequence is TGTGCCAGCAGCTCATCCGGGACAGCGAATCAGCCCCAGCATTTT. Translation: CASSSSGTANQPQHF.